These T cell receptor beta chains were read from a single sample in a study of OX40 agonist ivuxolimab in advanced cancers. Sequenced by immunoSEQ multiplex PCR; TCRdb stores in-frame clones only, minus some. The profile covers 100,000 to 150,000 clones, with approximately 90% appearing a single time and 0.7% to 0.85% taken by the ten largest. This specimen consisted of CD4+ or CD8+ T cells sorted from blood, obtained in a trial of the OX40 agonist ivuxolimab. The receptors derive from an adult with an advanced solid tumor such as melanoma, head and neck, liver or kidney cancer. The CDR3 runs from the conserved cysteine through the conserved F or W. The D gene is left open where the match is weak. The size entry is marked missing in some rows and otherwise reads once, few, many or a size class.

V	J	D	size	CDR3	DNA
TRBV9	TRBJ1-1	-	-	CASSARAWGTEAFF	TGTGCCAGCAGCGCCAGGGCGTGGGGCACTGAAGCTTTCTTT
TRBV6-1	TRBJ2-7	-	-	CASTLRPSYEQYF	TGTGCCAGCACACTCAGGCCCTCCTACGAGCAGTACTTC
TRBV15	TRBJ1-5	-	-	CATSRVVVDNQPQHF	TGTGCCACCAGCAGAGTTGTCGTTGACAATCAGCCCCAGCATTTT
TRBV25-1	TRBJ2-5	TRBD2	-	CASSELLGGRSQETQYF	TGTGCCAGCAGTGAATTACTTGGCGGGAGGTCCCAAGAGACCCAGTACTTC
TRBV18	TRBJ2-2	TRBD1	-	CASSRDRANTGELFF	TGTGCCAGCTCGCGGGACAGGGCGAACACCGGGGAGCTGTTTTTT
TRBV5-1	TRBJ2-1	TRBD2	-	CASSLGLAGNNEQFF	TGCGCCAGCAGCTTGGGACTAGCGGGAAACAATGAGCAGTTCTTC
TRBV11-2	TRBJ2-1	TRBD1	few	CASSLEGGQSYNEQFF	TGTGCCAGCAGCTTAGAAGGGGGACAGTCCTACAATGAGCAGTTCTTC
TRBV18	TRBJ2-5	-	once	CASSPKAEETQYF	TGTGCCAGCTCACCAAAGGCAGAAGAGACCCAGTACTTC
TRBV5-7	TRBJ1-5	-	-	CASSLASGAGNQPQHF	TGTGCCAGCAGCTTGGCGTCAGGGGCTGGCAATCAGCCCCAGCATTTT
TRBV14	TRBJ2-3	-	-	CASSQAGTTDTQYF	TGTGCCAGCAGCCAGGCAGGGACCACAGATACGCAGTATTTT
TRBV6-5	TRBJ2-7	TRBD1	-	CASSYSGQGSYEQYF	TGTGCCAGCAGTTACTCGGGACAGGGTTCCTACGAGCAGTACTTC
TRBV14	TRBJ1-1	-	-	CASSPSTGFRAFF	TGTGCCAGCAGCCCATCGACAGGTTTTAGGGCTTTCTTT
TRBV19	TRBJ1-1	-	-	CASSIERARGNTEAFF	TGTGCCAGTAGTATAGAAAGGGCGCGAGGGAACACTGAAGCTTTCTTT
TRBV6-5	TRBJ1-1	-	-	CASSPNRDSSTEAFF	TGTGCCAGCAGCCCAAACAGGGACTCTAGCACTGAAGCTTTCTTT
TRBV28	TRBJ2-7	TRBD2	-	CASTRGLAGTYEQYF	TGTGCCAGCACCCGGGGACTAGCGGGCACCTACGAGCAGTACTTC
TRBV27	TRBJ2-7	TRBD1	once	CASSLRTGGEQYF	TGTGCCAGCAGTTTACGGACAGGGGGCGAGCAGTACTTC